The clone carrying this TCR beta chain was recorded a few times. PCR was performed a second time for about 7 to 12 cycles using a sample-barcoded 5' primer and a J-beta primer mix. TCRdb independently ran MiXCR on the 5' RACE reads; one entry per CDR3 protein. This table holds hundreds of thousands of distinct CDR3 sequences, under 30% found once. This record belongs to a study of blood T cells in healthy people across ages. V was trimmed by 5 bases and J by 0 bases, leaving 15 bases between them. CDR3 length: 16 residues. CDR1 and CDR2 from the germline V gene are SGHTA and FQGTGA. Sequencing was carried out using blood. The source of this sequence is a woman aged 80 or older in good health. V and J are TRBV7-3 and TRBJ2-3; D is unresolved. The CDR3 region has the DNA TGTGCCAGCAGCCCAAGGACCTCCTTCAGCACAGATACGCAGTATTTT. It codes for CASSPRTSFSTDTQYF.